Below are 10 T cell receptor beta chains sequenced from a single sample in a study of blood T cell repertoires in COVID-19. Sequencing used immunoSEQ multiplex PCR; TCRdb keeps in-frame clones, though not all of them. The sample lists 200,000 to 300,000 clones, around 84% occurring once. Sequences were obtained from peripheral blood. The receptor source for this set is a woman in her 70s with active or convalescent COVID-19.

The gene calls are TRBV5-4 and TRBJ2-5, with 8 bases matching TRBD1. Germline loops: CDR1 SGHNT, CDR2 YYREEE (reference sequence). Trimming took 2 bases from V and 4 from J; bases not matched to a gene: 1. CDR3 size: 13 residues. This chain's CDR3 is CASSLQGGETQYF. Here the CDR3 DNA reads TGTGCCAGCAGCTTACAGGGGGGAGAGACCCAGTACTTC.

The table lists this clone with a count of one. V gene TRBV18 combines with J gene TRBJ2-7; D ambiguous. The V end lost 3 bases, the J end lost 2 bases, and 14 bases lay between the germline ends. CDR3 length: 15 amino acids. Looked up from germline, CDR1 is KGHSH and CDR2 is LQKENI. CDR3 residues: CASSPLVAGTYEQYF. As DNA, the CDR3 is TGTGCCAGCTCACCCCTTGTGGCAGGTACCTACGAGCAGTACTTC.

V is TRBV5-3 and J is TRBJ1-4, with D tentatively TRBD1 (5 bases). TRBV5-3 is an ORF, with its function uncertain. The CDR3 is made up of 15 amino acids. V was clipped by 4 bases and J by 5 bases, with 15 bases between them. The CDR3 DNA reads TGTGCCAGAAGCCCCAGGGCACAAAAGAATGAAAAACTGTTTTTT. Amino acid sequence: CARSPRAQKNEKLFF.

The chain has TRBV12-5 and TRBJ1-1; possibly TRBD1 for D (6 bases). Trimming took off 6 bases at V and 0 bases at J, with 11 bases between the two ends. The CDR3 totals 14 residues. Germline CDR1 reads LGHNT; CDR2 reads FRNRAP. CDR3 in amino acids: CASGRTVLNTEAFF. The CDR3 DNA follows: TGTGCTAGTGGGAGGACAGTTTTGAACACTGAAGCTTTCTTT.

The chain couples TRBV6-2 or TRBV6-3 to TRBJ2-3, with unresolved D. V dropped 4 bases and J dropped 7 bases, with 6 bases sitting between them. CDR1 MNHEY and CDR2 SVGEGT come from the germline V gene. This CDR3 region has 11 residues. The CDR3 region has the DNA TGTGCCAGCAGTTTTAGTAATACGCAGTATTTT. Its translation: CASSFSNTQYF.

The chain couples TRBV4-2 to TRBJ2-3; 8 bases are a match to TRBD2. The CDR3 extends over 16 amino acids. Germline assignment: CDR1 LGHNA and CDR2 YNFKEQ. Trimming at V came to 1 base and at J to 2 bases, leaving 5 bases not matched to a gene. CDR3 sequence reads: CASSQAGGGHTDTQYF. CDR3 sequence (DNA): TGTGCCAGCAGCCAAGCTGGCGGGGGGCACACAGATACGCAGTATTTT.

The J gene is TRBJ1-6, the V gene TRBV7-2; weak D call: TRBD1 (5 bases). The length of the CDR3 is 14 residues. Germline-derived CDR1 and CDR2 are SGHTA and FQGNSA. With 10 bases removed from V and 0 bases from J, the gap between germline ends came to 10 bases. CDR3 DNA sequence: TGTGCCACTCGACAGAGCTCCTATAATTCACCCCTCCACTTT. Protein sequence: CATRQSSYNSPLHF.

In this sample, this clone turned up once. The chain has TRBV7-2 and TRBJ2-7, with a weak D call TRBD2 (5 bases). The CDR3 runs 14 residues. V was cut by 5 bases and J by 6 bases, with 17 bases left in between. From germline, CDR1 is SGHTA and CDR2 FQGNSA. The DNA for the CDR3 is TGTGCCAGCAGCAACCGGGAAGTCCTGGCCGAGCAGTACTTC. Amino acids: CASSNREVLAEQYF. The full variable domain, in which reference TRBV7-2 and TRBJ2-7 provide the parts outside the CDR3, is GAGVSQSPSNKVTEKGKDVELRCDPISGHTALYWYRQSLGQGLEFLIYFQGNSAPDKSGLPSDRFSAERTGGSVSTLTIQRTQQEDSAVYLCASSNREVLAEQYFGPGTRLTVT.

V gene TRBV19 combines with J gene TRBJ2-1, with 9 bases that match TRBD1. This CDR3 is built from 14 residues. The V gene's germline CDR1 is LNHDA and CDR2 SQIVND (reference sequence). V lost 7 bases to trimming and J lost 4 bases; unmatched junction nucleotides: 5. Here the CDR3 DNA reads TGTGCCAGTAAAACAGGGGGCAATTACAATGAGCAGTTCTTC. Translated: CASKTGGNYNEQFF. Full variable domain (missing parts from reference TRBV19 and TRBJ2-1): DGGITQSPKYLFRKEGQNVTLSCEQNLNHDAMYWYRQDPGQGLRLIYYSQIVNDFQKGDIAEGYSVSREKKESFPLTVTSAQKNPTAFYLCASKTGGNYNEQFFGPGTRLTVL.

The V and J genes are TRBV5-1 and TRBJ1-1, with D unresolved. The germline V and J ends were trimmed by 4 bases and 1 base, with 8 bases remaining between them. Germline V lookup: CDR1 SGHRS, CDR2 YFSETQ. CDR3 length: 13 amino acids. The CDR3 loop is CASSLDPNTEAFF. The CDR3 coding sequence is TGCGCCAGCAGCCTAGACCCGAACACTGAAGCTTTCTTT.